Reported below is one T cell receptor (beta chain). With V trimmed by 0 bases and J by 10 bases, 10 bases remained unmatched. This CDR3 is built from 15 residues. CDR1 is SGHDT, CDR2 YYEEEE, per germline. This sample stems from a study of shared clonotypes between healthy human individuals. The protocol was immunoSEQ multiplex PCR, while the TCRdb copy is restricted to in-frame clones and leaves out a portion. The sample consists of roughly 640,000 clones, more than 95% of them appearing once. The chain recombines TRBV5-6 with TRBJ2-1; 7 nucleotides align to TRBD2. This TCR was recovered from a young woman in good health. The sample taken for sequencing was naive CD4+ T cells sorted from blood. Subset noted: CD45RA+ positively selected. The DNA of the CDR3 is TGTGCCAGCAGCTTGGTGAGCGGGACCCCCGGCGAGCAGTTCTTC. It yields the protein CASSLVSGTPGEQFF.